These T cell receptor beta chains were read from a single sample in a study of monozygotic twins with inflammatory bowel disease. Following a re-call of the 5' RACE reads, TCRdb has one entry per CDR3 protein and lacks DNA. In all, the sample yields about 300,000 distinct CDR3 sequences. The sequenced sample was blood. These receptors were taken from a human donor with ulcerative colitis or Crohn's disease, or a healthy co-twin of an affected twin (not recorded which). Both conserved end residues are part of each CDR3. Each record gives: J gene, V gene, CDR3 protein.

J gene: TRBJ2-3; V gene: TRBV18; CDR3 protein: CASSPLAGVDTQYF
J gene: TRBJ1-2; V gene: TRBV4-2; CDR3 protein: CASSQDTGSSGYTF
J gene: TRBJ1-4; V gene: TRBV5-1; CDR3 protein: CASSLEGQAANEKLFF
J gene: TRBJ2-5; V gene: TRBV28; CDR3 protein: CASSLNRGREKTQYF
J gene: TRBJ2-7; V gene: TRBV5-1; CDR3 protein: CASSTVAGVSYEQYF
J gene: TRBJ2-3; V gene: TRBV28; CDR3 protein: CASSSYTGATTDTQYF
J gene: TRBJ2-1; V gene: TRBV7-2; CDR3 protein: CASSTRLAGHNEQFF
J gene: TRBJ1-4; V gene: TRBV7-2; CDR3 protein: CASSLDMGEKLFF
J gene: TRBJ2-7; V gene: TRBV27; CDR3 protein: CASSPWPLREDKDYEQYF
J gene: TRBJ2-1; V gene: TRBV10-3; CDR3 protein: CAISESPPNEQFF
J gene: TRBJ2-7; V gene: TRBV7-2; CDR3 protein: CASSGRGTGSYEQYF
J gene: TRBJ1-1; V gene: TRBV30; CDR3 protein: CAYGSVNTEAFF
J gene: TRBJ2-1; V gene: TRBV5-5; CDR3 protein: CASSPGQAKSYNEQFF
J gene: TRBJ2-7; V gene: TRBV7-2; CDR3 protein: CASSFQGREDEQYF
J gene: TRBJ2-7; V gene: TRBV27; CDR3 protein: CASSLVVGTEQYF
J gene: TRBJ2-7; V gene: TRBV12-3/TRBV12-4; CDR3 protein: CASSFSLAGYEQYF
J gene: TRBJ2-1; V gene: TRBV7-2; CDR3 protein: CASSLTVGTSGRNEQFF
J gene: TRBJ2-1; V gene: TRBV21-1; CDR3 protein: CASSKALWRATYNEQFF
J gene: TRBJ1-1; V gene: TRBV6-2/TRBV6-3; CDR3 protein: CASRARTAINTEAFF
J gene: TRBJ2-2; V gene: TRBV7-3; CDR3 protein: CASSLIRTAGTGELFF